This T cell receptor (beta chain) derives from a study of molecular identifiers for immune sequencing clone quantification. V gave up 3 bases and J gave up 6 bases, with 15 bases separating them. The CDR3 loop spans 15 amino acids. MiXCR was run by TCRdb on the PCR reads, yielding one entry per CDR3 protein. The sample records nearly 55,000 distinct CDR3 sequences, 35% to 40% being singletons. The TCR sequence derives from a human donor in good health. Some libraries in this study had Jurkat cell RNA spiked in. Sequences were obtained from naive CD8+ T cells from blood, with Jurkat cell RNA spiked in. Specified subset: FACS-sorted CD8+CD4-CCR7+CD45RA+ naive T cells. The genes are TRBV12-3 or TRBV12-4 and TRBJ1-5; D possibly corresponds to TRBD1 (6 bases). The CDR3 bases are TGTGCCAGCAGTTTCTCACAGGGCCTGGTTCAGCCCCAGCATTTT. Encoded protein: CASSFSQGLVQPQHF.